This T cell receptor (beta chain) stems from a study of blood T cell repertoires in COVID-19. The wider study: T cells, B-cell-depleted T cells, or PBMCs supplied cDNA or gDNA.

The CDR3 runs to 16 residues. V dropped 2 bases and J dropped 6; count of bases not matched to a gene: 6. Per germline, CDR1 MNHEY and CDR2 SMNVEV (reference sequence). Sequencing used immunoSEQ multiplex PCR; TCRdb keeps in-frame clones, though not all of them. The repertoire consists of tens of thousands of clones, with roughly 80% occurring once and the leading ten covering approximately 15%. The chain joins TRBV27 to TRBJ2-1, with 11 bases matching TRBD1. The receptor comes from an elderly woman with active or convalescent COVID-19. The sequenced material came from peripheral blood. This CDR3 reads CASSLSGTGGFNEQFF. Here the CDR3 DNA reads TGTGCCAGCAGTTTAAGTGGGACAGGGGGTTTCAATGAGCAGTTCTTC.